The rows below give T cell receptor beta chains drawn from one sample of a study of identical twins. Using its own MiXCR run on the 5' RACE reads, TCRdb lists one record per CDR3 protein. The data hold some 1,700,000 distinct CDR3 sequences, with under 35% observed a single time. Sequenced input: cord blood. These receptors all come from a newborn girl in good health. Each CDR3 is given with its conserved first and last residue. The D gene is left open where the match is weak. The size entry is marked missing in some rows and otherwise reads once, few, many or a size class.

clone_size	j_call	d_call	v_call	cdr3_aa	cdr3_nt
few	TRBJ2-5	TRBD2	TRBV5-1	CASSLVASGGQETQYF	TGCGCCAGCAGCTTGGTGGCTAGCGGGGGACAAGAGACCCAGTACTTC
NA	TRBJ2-5	TRBD2	TRBV4-1	CASSQEPGGTYNEQYF	TGCGCCAGCAGCCAAGAGCCGGGGGGAACCTACAATGAGCAGTACTTC
NA	TRBJ1-2	NA	TRBV27	CASGRTITYGYTF	TGTGCCAGCGGGAGGACAATCACCTATGGCTACACCTTC
few	TRBJ2-4	TRBD1	TRBV7-9	CASSAGGGDIQYF	TGTGCCAGCAGCGCAGGGGGCGGGGACATTCAGTACTTC
NA	TRBJ2-3	NA	TRBV20-1	CSAQSGYSTDTQYF	TGCAGTGCCCAATCCGGTTATAGCACAGATACGCAGTATTTT
NA	TRBJ1-1	TRBD1	TRBV19	CASRDRALNTEAFF	TGTGCCAGTAGGGACAGGGCCCTGAACACTGAAGCTTTCTTT
NA	TRBJ2-1	TRBD2	TRBV6-5	CASSYGLVKPYNEQFF	TGTGCCAGCAGTTACGGACTAGTCAAGCCCTACAATGAGCAGTTCTTC
NA	TRBJ2-7	TRBD2	TRBV7-9	CASSLGTSYYNEQYF	TGTGCCAGCAGCTTAGGGACTAGTTACTACAATGAGCAGTACTTC
NA	TRBJ2-2	NA	TRBV27	CASTDTTGELFF	TGTGCCAGCACTGACACCACCGGGGAGCTGTTTTTT
NA	TRBJ2-7	NA	TRBV4-1	CASSQVRAEQYF	TGCGCCAGCAGCCAAGTGCGCGCCGAGCAGTACTTC
few	TRBJ1-5	NA	TRBV28	CASSQVSGLNQPQHF	TGTGCCAGCAGTCAAGTATCAGGGCTCAATCAGCCCCAGCATTTT
NA	TRBJ2-3	TRBD1	TRBV4-3	CASSQGTGGSYTQYF	TGCGCCAGCAGCCAAGGGACAGGGGGAAGTTATACGCAGTATTTT
NA	TRBJ1-1	NA	TRBV6-1	CASSEFPGKAFF	TGTGCCAGCAGTGAATTCCCAGGGAAAGCTTTCTTT
few	TRBJ1-2	NA	TRBV20-1	CSARRADYGYTF	TGCAGTGCTAGAAGGGCAGATTATGGCTACACCTTC
few	TRBJ2-4	TRBD1	TRBV6-1	CAGRTGGYNEQYF	TGTGCCGGCCGGACAGGGGGCTACAATGAGCAGTACTTC
few	TRBJ2-1	NA	TRBV20-1	CSASEGRFSYNEQFF	TGCAGTGCTAGCGAGGGACGGTTCTCCTACAATGAGCAGTTCTTC
NA	TRBJ2-5	NA	TRBV5-1	CASSLWRDHQETQYF	TGCGCCAGCAGCTTGTGGAGGGACCACCAAGAGACCCAGTACTTC
few	TRBJ1-2	TRBD1	TRBV24-1	CATSDWDRFYGYTF	TGTGCCACCAGTGATTGGGACAGATTTTATGGCTACACCTTC
NA	TRBJ2-1	NA	TRBV7-8	CASSPGRLVSHEQFF	TGTGCCAGCAGCCCAGGTCGCCTAGTTTCCCATGAGCAGTTCTTC
few	TRBJ2-3	NA	TRBV27	CASKLRPLDTQYF	TGTGCCAGCAAGTTGCGACCCCTTGATACGCAGTATTTT
NA	TRBJ2-5	NA	TRBV2	CASTLAGRNEQYF	TGTGCCAGCACATTGGCAGGGAGGAATGAGCAGTACTTC
NA	TRBJ1-2	NA	TRBV3-1	CASSQIGSGGGYTF	TGTGCCAGCAGCCAAATTGGCAGTGGCGGCGGCTACACCTTC
few	TRBJ2-3	TRBD2	TRBV10-3	CAIRKGLAGSTDTQYF	TGTGCCATCAGAAAGGGACTAGCGGGAAGCACAGATACGCAGTATTTT
few	TRBJ2-5	NA	TRBV6-6	CASSYYRGAQETQYF	TGTGCCAGCAGTTACTATCGGGGGGCGCAAGAGACCCAGTACTTC
few	TRBJ2-7	NA	TRBV20-1	CSARDLGVWSLYEQYF	TGCAGTGCTAGAGATCTCGGGGTCTGGAGTCTATACGAGCAGTACTTC
few	TRBJ1-1	NA	TRBV30	CAWSWGRTEAFF	TGTGCCTGGAGTTGGGGGCGGACTGAAGCTTTCTTT
NA	TRBJ2-7	NA	TRBV5-1	CASSLTGKASEQYF	TGCGCCAGCAGCTTAACAGGGAAGGCGTCCGAGCAGTACTTC
few	TRBJ2-4	TRBD2	TRBV28	CARRTSGRAFFELAKNIQYF	TGTGCCAGACGGACTAGCGGGAGGGCCTTCTTCGAACTAGCCAAAAACATTCAGTACTTC
NA	TRBJ2-5	NA	TRBV6-1	CAITTRGTYQGTQYF	TGTGCCATTACTACCCGAGGGACCTACCAAGGGACCCAGTACTTC
NA	TRBJ2-4	NA	TRBV30	CAWSDYPRGEQYF	TGTGCCTGGAGTGACTACCCTAGGGGTGAGCAGTACTTC
NA	TRBJ1-4	NA	TRBV6-2/TRBV6-3	CASSIRRYTQANEKLFF	TGTGCCAGCAGCATAAGACGATATACACAGGCCAATGAAAAACTGTTTTTT
few	TRBJ1-4	TRBD1	TRBV5-1	CASSLGQGPATNEKLFF	TGCGCCAGCAGCCTCGGACAGGGGCCAGCAACTAATGAAAAACTGTTTTTT
NA	TRBJ1-5	NA	TRBV20-1	CSALRPGSNQPQHF	TGCAGTGCCCTAAGGCCAGGTAGCAATCAGCCCCAGCATTTT
NA	TRBJ2-7	NA	TRBV6-1	CASSEAYTRAYEQYF	TGTGCCAGCAGTGAAGCGTATACTAGAGCCTACGAGCAGTACTTC
few	TRBJ1-1	TRBD1	TRBV29-1	CSVVPYRDRVSNTEAFF	TGCAGCGTTGTTCCTTATAGGGACAGGGTGTCGAACACTGAAGCTTTCTTT
NA	TRBJ2-5	NA	TRBV20-1	CSAPRQALRETQYF	TGCAGTGCTCCTAGACAGGCCCTTCGAGAGACCCAGTACTTC
NA	TRBJ2-2	TRBD1	TRBV5-1	CASGQGESTGELFF	TGCGCCAGTGGACAGGGGGAGTCCACCGGGGAGCTGTTTTTT
NA	TRBJ2-5	NA	TRBV21-1	CASTELGTSYNEQYF	TGTGCCAGCACCGAGCTTGGGACCTCCTACAATGAGCAGTACTTC
NA	TRBJ2-7	TRBD2	TRBV20-1	CSARASGGNEQYF	TGCAGTGCTAGGGCCAGCGGGGGCAATGAGCAGTACTTC
few	TRBJ1-5	TRBD1	TRBV7-8	CASSLYFLGLNRDRGSFNQPQHF	TGTGCCAGCAGCTTATACTTTTTAGGTCTTAACCGGGACAGGGGTTCTTTCAATCAGCCCCAGCATTTT
NA	TRBJ2-3	TRBD2	TRBV12-3/TRBV12-4	CASMLAEASTDVQYF	TGTGCCAGCATGCTAGCGGAAGCTAGCACAGATGTGCAGTATTTT
NA	TRBJ2-5	NA	TRBV27	CASSLFPSAQETQYF	TGTGCCAGCAGTTTATTCCCTAGCGCCCAAGAGACCCAGTACTTC
few	TRBJ2-7	NA	TRBV28	CASSPPPLWSSYEQYF	TGTGCCAGCAGTCCCCCACCACTGTGGAGCTCCTACGAGCAGTACTTC
few	TRBJ2-7	TRBD2	TRBV28	CASSLFGLEGGEYF	TGTGCCAGCAGTTTATTTGGACTAGAGGGTGGGGAGTACTTC
NA	TRBJ2-7	NA	TRBV20-1	CKGAGDSYEQYF	TGCAAAGGGGCAGGGGACTCCTACGAGCAGTACTTC
few	TRBJ2-1	NA	TRBV3-1	CASSQDIIGEQFF	TGTGCCAGCAGCCAAGACATTATCGGTGAGCAGTTCTTC
NA	TRBJ2-1	TRBD2	TRBV2	CASGGLAENEQFF	TGTGCCAGCGGGGGACTAGCGGAAAATGAGCAGTTCTTC
few	TRBJ2-7	NA	TRBV5-1	CASSFRAPSYEQYF	TGCGCCAGCAGCTTCAGAGCTCCCTCCTACGAGCAGTACTTC
few	TRBJ1-1	NA	TRBV28	CASVEPMNTEAFF	TGTGCCAGCGTGGAGCCCATGAACACTGAAGCTTTCTTT
few	TRBJ2-1	TRBD1	TRBV4-1	CASSPLIKRDRGLYNEQFF	TGCGCCAGCAGCCCCCTTATTAAACGTGACAGGGGCCTGTACAATGAGCAGTTCTTC
NA	TRBJ1-6	TRBD1	TRBV18	CASSGWTGEVNSPLHF	TGTGCCAGCTCAGGCTGGACAGGGGAAGTTAATTCACCCCTCCACTTT
few	TRBJ1-2	NA	TRBV3-1	CASSQDRTAGYTF	TGTGCCAGCAGCCAAGATAGGACAGCAGGCTACACCTTC